The TCR beta chain under discussion was sequenced for a study of blood T cell repertoires in COVID-19. Study in general: COVID-19 samples from acute and convalescent phases originated in the United States, Italy and Spain. PBMCs, B-cell-depleted T cells, or T cells were the source of the cDNA or gDNA that made up the material.

In the source study's methods: Counts of nucleated cells, estimated from reference gene primer amplification, were obtained. The table came from immunoSEQ multiplex PCR; TCRdb's copy has only in-frame clones and leaves some out. That table gives V, J and clone size, and the DNA gave D and trimming. The repertoire holds approximately 130,000 clones, with 70% to 90% as singletons. The germline V and J ends were trimmed by 2 bases and 10 bases, with 18 bases remaining between them. This CDR3 region has 16 residues. Germline assignment: CDR1 MNHNY and CDR2 SVGAGI (reference sequence). This TCR was recovered from a woman between 45 and 60 years old who had recovered from COVID-19. The sequenced sample consisted of peripheral blood. The chain is built from TRBV6-6 and TRBJ1-6, with a weak D call TRBD1 (6 bases). The chain's CDR3 is CASSYESAGEGSPLHF. CDR3 nucleotides: TGTGCCAGCAGTTACGAATCGGCAGGGGAGGGCTCACCCCTCCACTTT.